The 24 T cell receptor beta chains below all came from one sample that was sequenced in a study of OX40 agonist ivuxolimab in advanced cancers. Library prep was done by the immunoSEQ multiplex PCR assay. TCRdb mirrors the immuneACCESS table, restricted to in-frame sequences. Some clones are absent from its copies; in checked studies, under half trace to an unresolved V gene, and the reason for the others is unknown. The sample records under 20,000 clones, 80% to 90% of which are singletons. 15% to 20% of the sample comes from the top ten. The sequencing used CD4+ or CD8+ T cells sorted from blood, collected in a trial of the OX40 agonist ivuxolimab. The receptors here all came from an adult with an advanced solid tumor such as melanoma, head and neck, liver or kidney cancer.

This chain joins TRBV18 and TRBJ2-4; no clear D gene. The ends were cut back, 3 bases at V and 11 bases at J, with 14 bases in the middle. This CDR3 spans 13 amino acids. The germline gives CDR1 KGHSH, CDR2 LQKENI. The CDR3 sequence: CASSPWPSSVQYF. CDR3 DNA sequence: TGTGCCAGCTCACCTTGGCCCTCCTCCGTTCAGTACTTC.

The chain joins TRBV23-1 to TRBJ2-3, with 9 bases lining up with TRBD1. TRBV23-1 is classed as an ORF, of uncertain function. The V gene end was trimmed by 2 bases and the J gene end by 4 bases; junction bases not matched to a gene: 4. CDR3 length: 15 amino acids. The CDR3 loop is CASSQRGQGADTQYF. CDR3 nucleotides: TGCGCCAGCAGTCAACGGGGACAGGGCGCAGATACGCAGTATTTT.

The CDR3 DNA follows: TGCAGCATTTCTAGGGGGCTGAACGAGCAGTACTTC. Its translation: CSISRGLNEQYF. The rearrangement uses TRBV29-1 and TRBJ2-7, with TRBD1 matching over 7 bases. CDR1 is SQVTM, CDR2 ANQGSEA, per germline. J was trimmed by 5 bases and V by 8 bases; bases with no gene match: 9. The CDR3 totals 12 residues.

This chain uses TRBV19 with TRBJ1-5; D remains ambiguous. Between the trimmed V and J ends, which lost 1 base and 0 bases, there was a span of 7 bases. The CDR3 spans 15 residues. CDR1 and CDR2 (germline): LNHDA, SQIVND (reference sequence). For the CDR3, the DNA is TGTGCCAGTAGTATAGCGAGGTATAGCAATCAGCCCCAGCATTTT. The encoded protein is CASSIARYSNQPQHF.

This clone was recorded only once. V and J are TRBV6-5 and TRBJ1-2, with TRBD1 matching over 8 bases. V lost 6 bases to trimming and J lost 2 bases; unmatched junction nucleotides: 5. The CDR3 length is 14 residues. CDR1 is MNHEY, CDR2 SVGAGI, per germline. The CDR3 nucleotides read TGTGCCAGCAGAAGGACAGGGAAGAACTATGGCTACACCTTC. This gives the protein CASRRTGKNYGYTF.

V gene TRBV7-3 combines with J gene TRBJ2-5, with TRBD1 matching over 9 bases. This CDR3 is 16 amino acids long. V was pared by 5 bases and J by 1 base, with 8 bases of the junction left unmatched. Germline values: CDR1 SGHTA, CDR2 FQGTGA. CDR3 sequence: CASSPGQGPTQETQYF. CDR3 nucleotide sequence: TGTGCCAGCAGCCCCGGACAGGGGCCGACCCAAGAGACCCAGTACTTC.

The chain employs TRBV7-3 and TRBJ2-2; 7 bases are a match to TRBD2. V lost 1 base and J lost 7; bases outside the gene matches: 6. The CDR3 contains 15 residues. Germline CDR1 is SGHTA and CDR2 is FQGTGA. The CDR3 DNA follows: TGTGCCAGCAGCTTAAACGCGGGAGTAAACGGGGAGCTGTTTTTT. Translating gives CASSLNAGVNGELFF.

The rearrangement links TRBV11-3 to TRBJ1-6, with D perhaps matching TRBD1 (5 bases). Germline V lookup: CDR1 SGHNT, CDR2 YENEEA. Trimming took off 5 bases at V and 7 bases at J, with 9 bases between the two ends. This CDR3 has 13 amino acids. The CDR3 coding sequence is TGTGCCAGCAGCCGGGACGAAAATTCACCCCTCCACTTT. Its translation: CASSRDENSPLHF.

As DNA, the CDR3 is TGTGCCAGCAGTCCAGGGTTACGCAATTCACCCCTCCACTTT. Protein product: CASSPGLRNSPLHF. J is TRBJ1-6 and V is TRBV2, with TRBD1 as a possible D gene (5 bases). The CDR3 spans 14 residues. Between the trimmed V and J ends, which lost 5 bases and 7 bases, there was a span of 12 bases. Germline V lookup: CDR1 SNHLY, CDR2 FYNNEI.

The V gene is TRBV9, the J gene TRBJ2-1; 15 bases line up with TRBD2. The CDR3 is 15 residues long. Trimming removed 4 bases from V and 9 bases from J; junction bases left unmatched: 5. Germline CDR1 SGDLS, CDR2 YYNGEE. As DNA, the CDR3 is TGTGCCAGCAGCTTGGGACTAGCGGGGGGATTTGAGCAGTTCTTC. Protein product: CASSLGLAGGFEQFF.

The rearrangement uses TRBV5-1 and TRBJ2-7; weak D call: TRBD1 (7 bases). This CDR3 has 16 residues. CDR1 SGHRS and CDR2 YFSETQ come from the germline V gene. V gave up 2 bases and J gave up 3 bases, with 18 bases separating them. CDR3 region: CASSLLGGTEDYEQYF. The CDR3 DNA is TGCGCCAGCAGCTTACTTGGGGGGACAGAGGACTACGAGCAGTACTTC.

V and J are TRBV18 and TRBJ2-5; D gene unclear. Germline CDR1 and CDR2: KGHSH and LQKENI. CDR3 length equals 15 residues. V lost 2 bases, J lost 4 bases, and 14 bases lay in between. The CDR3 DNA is TGTGCCAGCTCACCAGGGCAGGTCTCGGTAGAGACCCAGTACTTC. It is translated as CASSPGQVSVETQYF.

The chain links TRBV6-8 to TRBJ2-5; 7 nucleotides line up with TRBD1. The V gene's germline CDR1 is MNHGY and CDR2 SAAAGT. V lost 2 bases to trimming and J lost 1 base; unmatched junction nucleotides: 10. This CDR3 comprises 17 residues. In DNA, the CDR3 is TGTGCCAGCAGTTACGAACTACCCCGGGACAGCCAAGAGACCCAGTACTTC. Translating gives CASSYELPRDSQETQYF.

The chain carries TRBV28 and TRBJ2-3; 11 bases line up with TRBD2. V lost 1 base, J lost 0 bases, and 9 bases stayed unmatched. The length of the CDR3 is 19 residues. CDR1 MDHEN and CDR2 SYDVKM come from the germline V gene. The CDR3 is CASSLSASGRPPSTDTQYF. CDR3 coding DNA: TGTGCCAGCAGTTTATCGGCTAGCGGGAGGCCACCTAGCACAGATACGCAGTATTTT.

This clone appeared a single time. Here the CDR3 reads CASTSRDRDRNQPQHF. In DNA, the CDR3 is TGTGCCAGCACCTCCCGGGACAGGGACCGCAATCAGCCCCAGCATTTT. The V and J genes are TRBV6-6 and TRBJ1-5; the match to TRBD1 covers 9 bases. Per germline, CDR1 MNHNY and CDR2 SVGAGI (reference sequence). This CDR3 has 16 amino acids. V lost 7 bases to trimming and J lost 2 bases; unmatched junction nucleotides: 9.

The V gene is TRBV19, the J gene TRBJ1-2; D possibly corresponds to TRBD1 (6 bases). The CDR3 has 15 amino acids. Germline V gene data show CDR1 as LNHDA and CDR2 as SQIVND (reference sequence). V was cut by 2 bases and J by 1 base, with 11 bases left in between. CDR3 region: CASSILDRLNYGYTF. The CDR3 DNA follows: TGTGCCAGTAGTATACTGGACAGACTTAACTATGGCTACACCTTC.

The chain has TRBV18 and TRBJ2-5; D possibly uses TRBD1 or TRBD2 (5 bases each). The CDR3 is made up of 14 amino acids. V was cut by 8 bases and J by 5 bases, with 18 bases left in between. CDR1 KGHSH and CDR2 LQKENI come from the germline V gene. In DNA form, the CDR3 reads TGTGCCAGCCGCCCCGAGGGGTCGATCGAGACCCAGTACTTC. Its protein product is CASRPEGSIETQYF.

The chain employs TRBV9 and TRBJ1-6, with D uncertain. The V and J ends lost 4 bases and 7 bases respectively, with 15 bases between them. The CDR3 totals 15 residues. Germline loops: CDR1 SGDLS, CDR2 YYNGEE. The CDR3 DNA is TGTGCCAGCAGCCCACTTGGACCGATAAATTCACCCCTCCACTTT. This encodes CASSPLGPINSPLHF.

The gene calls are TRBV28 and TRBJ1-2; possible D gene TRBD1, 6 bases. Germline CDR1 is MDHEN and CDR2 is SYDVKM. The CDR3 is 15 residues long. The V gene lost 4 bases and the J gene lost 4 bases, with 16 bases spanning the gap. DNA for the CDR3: TGTGCCAGCAGTTCCCCCCCCGGGGGCTTCTATGGCTACACCTTC. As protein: CASSSPPGGFYGYTF.

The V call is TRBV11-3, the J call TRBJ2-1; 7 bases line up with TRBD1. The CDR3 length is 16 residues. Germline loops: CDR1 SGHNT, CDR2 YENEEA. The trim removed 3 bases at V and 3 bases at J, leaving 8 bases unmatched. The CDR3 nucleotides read TGTGCCAGCAGCTTGTCCGGGACAGACGACTACAATGAGCAGTTCTTC. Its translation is CASSLSGTDDYNEQFF.

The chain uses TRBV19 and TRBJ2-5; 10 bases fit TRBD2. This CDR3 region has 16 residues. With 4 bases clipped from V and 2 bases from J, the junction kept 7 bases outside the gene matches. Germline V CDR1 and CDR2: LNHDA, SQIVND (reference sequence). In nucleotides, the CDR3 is TGTGCCAGTAGTACCCCCGGGACTAGCGTGCAAGAGACCCAGTACTTC. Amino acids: CASSTPGTSVQETQYF. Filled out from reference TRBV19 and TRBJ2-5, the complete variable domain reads DGGITQSPKYLFRKEGQNVTLSCEQNLNHDAMYWYRQDPGQGLRLIYYSQIVNDFQKGDIAEGYSVSREKKESFPLTVTSAQKNPTAFYLCASSTPGTSVQETQYFGPGTRLLVL.

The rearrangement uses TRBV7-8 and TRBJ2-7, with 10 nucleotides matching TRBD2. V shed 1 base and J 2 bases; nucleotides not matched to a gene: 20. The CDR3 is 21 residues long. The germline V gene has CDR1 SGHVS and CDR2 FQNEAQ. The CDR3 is CASSLVSRDTVSGRPPYEQYF. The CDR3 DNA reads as TGTGCCAGCAGCTTAGTATCGAGGGACACAGTTAGCGGGAGGCCTCCCTACGAGCAGTACTTC.

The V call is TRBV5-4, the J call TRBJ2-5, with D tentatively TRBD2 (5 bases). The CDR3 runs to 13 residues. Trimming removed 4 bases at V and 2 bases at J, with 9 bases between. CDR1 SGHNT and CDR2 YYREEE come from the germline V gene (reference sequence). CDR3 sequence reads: CASSMDFQETQYF. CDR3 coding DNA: TGTGCCAGCAGCATGGACTTTCAAGAGACCCAGTACTTC.

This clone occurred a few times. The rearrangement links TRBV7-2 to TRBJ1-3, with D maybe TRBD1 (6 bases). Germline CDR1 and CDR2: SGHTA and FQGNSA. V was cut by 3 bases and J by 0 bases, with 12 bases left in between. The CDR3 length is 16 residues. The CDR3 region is CASSLGAGGSGNTIYF. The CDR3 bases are TGTGCCAGCAGCTTGGGGGCTGGCGGCTCTGGAAACACCATATATTTT.